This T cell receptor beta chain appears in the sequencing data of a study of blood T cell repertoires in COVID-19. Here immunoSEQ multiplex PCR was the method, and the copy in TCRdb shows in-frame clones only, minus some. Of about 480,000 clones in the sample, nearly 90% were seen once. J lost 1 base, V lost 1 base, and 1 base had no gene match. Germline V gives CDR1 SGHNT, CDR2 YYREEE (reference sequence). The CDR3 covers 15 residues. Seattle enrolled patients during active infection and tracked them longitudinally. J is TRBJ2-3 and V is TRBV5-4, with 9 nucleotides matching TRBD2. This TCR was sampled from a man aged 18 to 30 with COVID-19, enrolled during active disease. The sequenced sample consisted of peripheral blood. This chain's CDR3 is CASSLQRGGTDTQYF. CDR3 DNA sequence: TGTGCCAGCAGCTTGCAGCGGGGGGGCACAGATACGCAGTATTTT.